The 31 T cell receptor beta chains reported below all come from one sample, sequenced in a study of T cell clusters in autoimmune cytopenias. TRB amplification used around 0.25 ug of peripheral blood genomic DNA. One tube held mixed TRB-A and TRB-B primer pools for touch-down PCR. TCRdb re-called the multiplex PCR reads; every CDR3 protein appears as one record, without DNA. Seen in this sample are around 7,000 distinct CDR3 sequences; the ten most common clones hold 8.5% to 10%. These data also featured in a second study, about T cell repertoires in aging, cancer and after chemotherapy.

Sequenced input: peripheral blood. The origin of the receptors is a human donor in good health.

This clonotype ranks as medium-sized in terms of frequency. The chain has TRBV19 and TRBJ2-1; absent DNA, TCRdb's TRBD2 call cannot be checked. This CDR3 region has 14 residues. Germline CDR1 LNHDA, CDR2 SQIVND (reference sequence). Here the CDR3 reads CASSLAQRANEQFF.

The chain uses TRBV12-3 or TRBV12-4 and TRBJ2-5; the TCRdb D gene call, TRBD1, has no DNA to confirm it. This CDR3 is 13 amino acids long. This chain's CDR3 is CASSSGQLETQYF.

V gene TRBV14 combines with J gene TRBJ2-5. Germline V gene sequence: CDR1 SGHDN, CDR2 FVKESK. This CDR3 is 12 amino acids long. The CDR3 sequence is CASSQDRRTQYF.

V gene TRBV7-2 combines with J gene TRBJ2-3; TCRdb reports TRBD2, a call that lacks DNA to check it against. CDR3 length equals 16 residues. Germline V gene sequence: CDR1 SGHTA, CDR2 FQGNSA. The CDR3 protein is CASSPLAGGGTDTQYF.

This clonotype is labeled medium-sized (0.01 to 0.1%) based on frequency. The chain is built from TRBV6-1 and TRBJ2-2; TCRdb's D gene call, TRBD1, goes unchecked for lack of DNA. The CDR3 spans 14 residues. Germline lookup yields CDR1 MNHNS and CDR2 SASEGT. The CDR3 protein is CASSDQQGAGELFF.

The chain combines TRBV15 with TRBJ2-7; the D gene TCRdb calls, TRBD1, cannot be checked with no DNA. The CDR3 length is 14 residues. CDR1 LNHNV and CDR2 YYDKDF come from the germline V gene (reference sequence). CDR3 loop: CATSSADRVYEQYF.

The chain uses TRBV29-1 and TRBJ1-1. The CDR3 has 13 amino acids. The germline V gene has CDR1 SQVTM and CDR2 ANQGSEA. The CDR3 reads CSGDKASGGEAFF.

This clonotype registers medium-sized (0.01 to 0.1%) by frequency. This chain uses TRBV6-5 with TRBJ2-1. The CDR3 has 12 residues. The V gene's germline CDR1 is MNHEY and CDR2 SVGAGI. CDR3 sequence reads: CASGWLYNEQFF.

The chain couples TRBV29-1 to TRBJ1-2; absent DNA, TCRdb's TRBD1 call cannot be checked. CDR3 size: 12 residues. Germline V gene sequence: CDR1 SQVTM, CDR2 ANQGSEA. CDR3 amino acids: CSVGQGAIGYTF.

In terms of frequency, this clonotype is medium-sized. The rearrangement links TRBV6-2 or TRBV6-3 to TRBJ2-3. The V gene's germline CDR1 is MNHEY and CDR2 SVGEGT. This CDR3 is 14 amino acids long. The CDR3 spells CASKRGTSTDTQYF.

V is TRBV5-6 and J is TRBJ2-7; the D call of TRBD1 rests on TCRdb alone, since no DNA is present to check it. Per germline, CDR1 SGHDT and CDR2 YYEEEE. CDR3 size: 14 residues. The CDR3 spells CASSETGGGSEQYF.

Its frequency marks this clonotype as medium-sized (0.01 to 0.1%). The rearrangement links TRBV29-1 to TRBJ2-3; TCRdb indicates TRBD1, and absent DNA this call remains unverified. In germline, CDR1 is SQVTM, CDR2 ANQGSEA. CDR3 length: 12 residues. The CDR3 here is CSVRTGSDTQYF.

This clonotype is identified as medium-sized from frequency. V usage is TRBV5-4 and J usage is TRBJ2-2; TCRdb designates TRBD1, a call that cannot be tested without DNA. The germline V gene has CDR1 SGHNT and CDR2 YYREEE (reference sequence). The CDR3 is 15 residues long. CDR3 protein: CASSFGTTRTGELFF.

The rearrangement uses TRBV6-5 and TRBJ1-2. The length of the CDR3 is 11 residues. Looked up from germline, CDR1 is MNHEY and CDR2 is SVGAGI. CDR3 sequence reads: CATAGAGGYTF.

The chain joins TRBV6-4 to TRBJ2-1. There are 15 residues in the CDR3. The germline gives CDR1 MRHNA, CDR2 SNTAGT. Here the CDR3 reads CASSDSSGCHNEQFF.

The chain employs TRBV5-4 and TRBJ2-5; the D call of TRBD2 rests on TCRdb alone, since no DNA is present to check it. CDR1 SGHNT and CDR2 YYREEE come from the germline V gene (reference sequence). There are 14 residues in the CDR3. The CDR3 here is CASHSREGGETQYF.

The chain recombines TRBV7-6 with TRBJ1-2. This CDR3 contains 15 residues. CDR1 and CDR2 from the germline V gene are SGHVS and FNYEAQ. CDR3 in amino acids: CASSLGSMAIYGYTF. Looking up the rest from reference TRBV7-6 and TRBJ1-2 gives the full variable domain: GAGVSQSPRYKVTKRGQDVALRCDPISGHVSLYWYRQALGQGPEFLTYFNYEAQQDKSGLPNDRFSAERPEGSISTLTIQRTEQRDSAMYRCASSLGSMAIYGYTFGSGTRLTVV.

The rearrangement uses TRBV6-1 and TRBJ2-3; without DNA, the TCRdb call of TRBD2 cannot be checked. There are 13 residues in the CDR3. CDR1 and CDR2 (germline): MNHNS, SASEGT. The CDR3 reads CASRRVEADTQYF.

The CDR3 sequence is CASAQGVTYNEQFF. The chain is built from TRBV7-9 and TRBJ2-1; TCRdb calls TRBD1, which cannot be checked without DNA. The germline gives CDR1 SEHNR, CDR2 FQNEAQ (reference sequence). The CDR3 contains 14 residues.

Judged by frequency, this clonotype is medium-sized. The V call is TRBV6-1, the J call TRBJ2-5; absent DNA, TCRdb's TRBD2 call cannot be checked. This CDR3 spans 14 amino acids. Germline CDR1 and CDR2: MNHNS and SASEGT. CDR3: CASSEARGIGTQYF.

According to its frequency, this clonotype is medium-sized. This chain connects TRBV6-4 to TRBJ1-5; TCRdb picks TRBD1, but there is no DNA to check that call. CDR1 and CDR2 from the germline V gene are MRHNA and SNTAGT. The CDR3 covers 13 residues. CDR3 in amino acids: CASSPGPNQPQHF.

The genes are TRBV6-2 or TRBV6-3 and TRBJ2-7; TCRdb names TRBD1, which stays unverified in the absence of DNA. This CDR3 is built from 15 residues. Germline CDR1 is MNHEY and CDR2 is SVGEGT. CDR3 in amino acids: CASSERGTGFYEQYF.

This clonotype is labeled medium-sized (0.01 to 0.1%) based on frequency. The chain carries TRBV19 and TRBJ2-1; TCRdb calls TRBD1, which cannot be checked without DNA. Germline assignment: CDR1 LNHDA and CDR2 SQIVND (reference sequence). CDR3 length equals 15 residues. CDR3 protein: CASSIGDRGIGEQFF. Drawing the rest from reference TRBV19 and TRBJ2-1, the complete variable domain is DGGITQSPKYLFRKEGQNVTLSCEQNLNHDAMYWYRQDPGQGLRLIYYSQIVNDFQKGDIAEGYSVSREKKESFPLTVTSAQKNPTAFYLCASSIGDRGIGEQFFGPGTRLTVL.

The chain's CDR3 is CASSYPRTGPGNTEAFF. The V call is TRBV6-6, the J call TRBJ1-1; the D call from TCRdb, TRBD1, cannot be confirmed without DNA. Germline CDR1 reads MNHNY; CDR2 reads SVGAGI (reference sequence). The CDR3 runs to 17 residues.

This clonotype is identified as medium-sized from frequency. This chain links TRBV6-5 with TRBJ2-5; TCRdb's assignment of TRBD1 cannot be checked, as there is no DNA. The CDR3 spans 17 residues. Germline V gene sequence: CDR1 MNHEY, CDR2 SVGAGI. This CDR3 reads CASTPARQPPYQETQYF.

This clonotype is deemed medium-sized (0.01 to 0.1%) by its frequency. CDR3: CSVQGRGGDADTQYF. The chain employs TRBV29-1 and TRBJ2-3; lacking DNA, the TRBD2 call made by TCRdb goes unchecked. Per germline, CDR1 SQVTM and CDR2 ANQGSEA. CDR3 length equals 15 residues.

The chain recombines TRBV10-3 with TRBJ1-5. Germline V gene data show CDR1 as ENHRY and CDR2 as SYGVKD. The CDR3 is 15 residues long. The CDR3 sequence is CAISERQSSIQPQHF.

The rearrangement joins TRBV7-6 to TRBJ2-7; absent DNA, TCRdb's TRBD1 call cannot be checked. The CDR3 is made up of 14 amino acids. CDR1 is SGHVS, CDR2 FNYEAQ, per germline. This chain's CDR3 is CASSTTDRIREQYF.

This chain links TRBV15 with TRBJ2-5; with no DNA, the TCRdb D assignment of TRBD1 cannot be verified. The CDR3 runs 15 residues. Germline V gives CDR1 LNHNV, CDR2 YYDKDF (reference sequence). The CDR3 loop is CATSRERHREETQYF.

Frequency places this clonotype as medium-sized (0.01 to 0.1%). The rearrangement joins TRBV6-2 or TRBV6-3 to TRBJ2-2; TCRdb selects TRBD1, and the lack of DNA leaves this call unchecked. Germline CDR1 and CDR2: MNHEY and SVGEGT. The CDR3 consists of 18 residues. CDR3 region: CASSYASLGGDNTGELFF.

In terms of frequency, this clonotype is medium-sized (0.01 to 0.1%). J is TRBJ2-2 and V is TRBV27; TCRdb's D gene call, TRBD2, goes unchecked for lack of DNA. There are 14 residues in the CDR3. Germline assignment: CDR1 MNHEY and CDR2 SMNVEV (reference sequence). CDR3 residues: CASRFGTAAGELFF.